These 8 T cell receptor beta chains originate from one sample sequenced in a study of identical twins. TCRdb passed the 5' RACE reads through MiXCR, listing each CDR3 protein once. The data show 400,000 to 600,000 distinct CDR3 sequences, about a fifth seen once. A further study also used this sample, focusing on yellow fever vaccine responses in identical twins.

The source material was CD4+ T cells sorted from blood. These receptors originate from a woman under 30 in good health.

The CDR3 nucleotides read TGTGCCAGCAGTTCCCTAGCGGGGGCACGGGAGACCCAGTACTTC. As protein: CASSSLAGARETQYF. This chain uses TRBV28 with TRBJ2-5, with 10 bases fitting TRBD2. Germline V lookup: CDR1 MDHEN, CDR2 SYDVKM. CDR3 length equals 15 residues. After removal of 4 bases from V and 5 bases from J, the junction contained 7 bases not matched to a gene.

This clonotype was counted a few times. J is TRBJ2-1 and V is TRBV12-3 or TRBV12-4; 7 bases map to TRBD2. V gave up 10 bases and J gave up 6 bases; unmatched junction bases: 9. There are 13 residues in the CDR3. The CDR3 nucleotides are TGTGCCACCGAGGCGGCTAGCGGCAATGAGCAGTTCTTC. Amino acids: CATEAASGNEQFF.

This clonotype was detected a few times. This chain uses TRBV20-1 with TRBJ2-1; no clear D gene. CDR1 and CDR2 (germline): DFQATT, SNEGSKA (reference sequence). This CDR3 region has 17 residues. V gave up 3 bases and J gave up 4 bases, with 22 bases separating them. The DNA for the CDR3 is TGCAGTGCTAGCCTACCCCCTACCACGACTCGTTACAATGAGCAGTTCTTC. This codes for CSASLPPTTTRYNEQFF.

This clonotype showed up just a few times. This chain uses TRBV5-1 with TRBJ2-4; no reliable D call. The germline V gene encodes CDR1 SGHRS and CDR2 YFSETQ. The V end was cut by 3 bases, the J end by 0 bases, with 7 bases between. CDR3 size: 14 residues. The CDR3 spells CASSSTVAKNIQYF. The CDR3, as DNA: TGCGCCAGCAGCTCGACGGTAGCCAAAAACATTCAGTACTTC.

The J gene is TRBJ1-5, the V gene TRBV3-1; D perhaps matches TRBD1 (5 bases). V was pared by 11 bases and J by 6 bases, with 23 bases between. Germline V gene sequence: CDR1 LGHDT, CDR2 YNNKEL (reference sequence). The length of the CDR3 is 15 residues. The CDR3 here is CASSQDRIGGQPQHF. In nucleotides, the CDR3 is TGTGCCTCCTCCCAAGATCGGATCGGGGGTCAGCCCCAGCATTTT.

This chain uses TRBV29-1 with TRBJ2-3; perhaps TRBD2 as D (6 bases). V was clipped by 7 bases and J by 2 bases, with 13 bases between them. The CDR3 is 13 residues long. CDR1 and CDR2 from the germline V gene are SQVTM and ANQGSEA. In DNA, the CDR3 is TGCAGCGCGGGAGAGAGGTACACAGATACGCAGTATTTT. Translated: CSAGERYTDTQYF.

The chain carries TRBV12-3 or TRBV12-4 and TRBJ2-7; TRBD2 might be the D (5 bases). This CDR3 spans 13 amino acids. The V end lost 5 bases, the J end lost 5 bases, and 13 bases lay between the germline ends. This CDR3 reads CASSQTDGNEQYF. The CDR3 DNA follows: TGTGCCAGCAGTCAAACGGACGGGAACGAGCAGTACTTC.

There are a few counts of this clonotype. The chain couples TRBV4-1 to TRBJ2-3; D is ambiguous. From germline, CDR1 is MGHRA and CDR2 YSYEKL. Deletions cut 0 bases from V and 2 bases from J, with 9 bases between. This CDR3 is 15 amino acids long. DNA of the CDR3: TGCGCCAGCAGCCAAGAGGAAGACCTCACAGATACGCAGTATTTT. It yields the protein CASSQEEDLTDTQYF.